These 27 T cell receptor beta chains share one sample of origin, sequenced in a study of beta chain features in type 1 diabetes. Expressed TCRB transcripts were sequenced because the isolated RNA had all been reverse transcribed beforehand. Sequenced by immunoSEQ multiplex PCR; TCRdb stores in-frame clones only, minus some. The sample shows 250,000 or so clones, 25% to 30% of them seen only once. The sample consisted of central memory CD4+ T cells from blood. These receptors were taken from a man aged 25-45 years in good health.

This chain links TRBV27 with TRBJ1-2, with D possibly TRBD1 on 6 matching bases. Per germline, CDR1 MNHEY and CDR2 SMNVEV (reference sequence). The ends were cut back, 6 bases at V and 4 bases at J, with 12 bases in the middle. The length of the CDR3 is 13 residues. The CDR3 DNA sequence: TGTGCCAGCAGCCTGAGGGGGTCCTATGGCTACACCTTC. This sequence encodes CASSLRGSYGYTF.

V gene TRBV2 combines with J gene TRBJ1-1; 7 bases fit TRBD1. Germline V CDR1 and CDR2: SNHLY, FYNNEI. Unmatched junction bases numbered 1, after V lost 3 bases and J lost 0 bases. This CDR3 region has 14 residues. For the CDR3, the DNA is TGTGCCAGCAGTGAGGACAGGATGAACACTGAAGCTTTCTTT. Translated, it gives CASSEDRMNTEAFF.

This clone has a count of ten or more. This chain joins TRBV30 and TRBJ2-5; D might be TRBD2 (5 bases). In germline, CDR1 is GTSNPN, CDR2 SVGIG (reference sequence). This CDR3 spans 14 amino acids. V lost 2 bases and J 1 base, leaving 11 bases between the germline ends. Here the CDR3 reads CAWSTGTLQETQYF. CDR3 sequence (DNA): TGTGCCTGGAGTACGGGAACGCTCCAAGAGACCCAGTACTTC.

This clone was detected only a few times. J is TRBJ2-7 and V is TRBV28; 8 bases are a match to TRBD1. There are 14 residues in the CDR3. The trim removed 5 bases at V and 5 bases at J, leaving 8 bases unmatched. Germline values: CDR1 MDHEN, CDR2 SYDVKM. CDR3 nucleotides: TGTGCCAGCAGTGCGGACAGGGCTCTCGACGAGCAGTACTTC. Translating gives CASSADRALDEQYF.

This clone has just a few counts. The chain is built from TRBV5-4 and TRBJ1-1, with 12 bases matching TRBD1. V shed 4 bases, J shed 3 bases, and the junction held 7 bases outside the gene matches. Germline CDR1 SGHNT, CDR2 YYREEE (reference sequence). The CDR3 totals 16 residues. The CDR3 DNA reads TGTGCCAGCAGCCCGGGGACAGGGGGCAGGTACACTGAAGCTTTCTTT. Amino acid sequence: CASSPGTGGRYTEAFF.

The V call is TRBV7-2, the J call TRBJ1-6, with a tentative D call TRBD1 (5 bases). The CDR3 runs 15 residues. V lost 1 base and J lost 7, with 11 bases in between. Germline V gene data show CDR1 as SGHTA and CDR2 as FQGNSA. The CDR3 reads CASSLVRGENSPLHF. The CDR3 DNA reads as TGTGCCAGCAGCTTAGTTAGGGGTGAAAATTCACCCCTCCACTTT.

The chain carries TRBV10-2 and TRBJ1-2, with D hard to call. CDR3 size: 15 residues. V was shortened by 8 bases and J by 0 bases, with 16 bases between the two germline ends. The germline V gene has CDR1 WSHSY and CDR2 SAAADI. CDR3 coding DNA: TGCGCCAGCCTTCAGCTCCTCAGAGCTAACTATGGCTACACCTTC. Protein sequence: CASLQLLRANYGYTF.

V gene TRBV11-2 combines with J gene TRBJ1-2; D is unclear. The CDR3 extends over 12 amino acids. V was pared by 1 base and J by 10 bases, with 10 bases between. From germline, CDR1 is SGHAT and CDR2 FQNNGV. The CDR3 nucleotides read TGTGCCAGCAGCTTAGGGAACAACAACTACACCTTC. This encodes CASSLGNNNYTF. Drawing the rest from reference TRBV11-2 and TRBJ1-2, the complete variable domain is EAGVAQSPRYKIIEKRQSVAFWCNPISGHATLYWYQQILGQGPKLLIQFQNNGVVDDSQLPKDRFSAERLKGVDSTLKIQPAKLEDSAVYLCASSLGNNNYTFGSGTRLTVV.

The J gene is TRBJ1-1, the V gene TRBV7-2; D uncertain. Trimming left V 0 bases short and J 11 bases short, with 13 bases between. The CDR3 runs 13 residues. CDR1 and CDR2 from the germline V gene are SGHTA and FQGNSA. CDR3 region: CASSLAVMGGAFF. The CDR3 coding sequence is TGTGCCAGCAGCTTAGCAGTAATGGGTGGCGCTTTCTTT. The full variable domain, in which reference TRBV7-2 and TRBJ1-1 provide the parts outside the CDR3, is GAGVSQSPSNKVTEKGKDVELRCDPISGHTALYWYRQSLGQGLEFLIYFQGNSAPDKSGLPSDRFSAERTGGSVSTLTIQRTQQEDSAVYLCASSLAVMGGAFFGQGTRLTVV.

This clone appeared a few times. The V and J genes are TRBV12-5 and TRBJ2-1, with D possibly matching TRBD1 (7 bases). With 2 bases removed from V and 1 base from J, the gap between germline ends came to 12 bases. CDR1 is LGHNT, CDR2 FRNRAP, per germline. The CDR3 consists of 16 residues. This CDR3 reads CASGLKTGRSYNEQFF. CDR3 bases: TGTGCTAGTGGTTTGAAGACAGGGAGGTCCTACAATGAGCAGTTCTTC.

This chain links TRBV7-9 with TRBJ1-3; perhaps TRBD1 as D (5 bases). V gave up 5 bases and J gave up 0 bases, with 11 bases separating them. The germline V gene encodes CDR1 SEHNR and CDR2 FQNEAQ (reference sequence). The CDR3 sequence is 15 residues long. For the CDR3, the DNA is TGTGCCAGCAGCCCGCGGGGGGGCTCTGGAAACACCATATATTTT. As protein: CASSPRGGSGNTIYF.

The chain joins TRBV6-5 to TRBJ2-2; D tentatively fits TRBD1 or TRBD2 (5 bases each). The germline gives CDR1 MNHEY, CDR2 SVGAGI. V shed 2 bases and J shed 3 bases, with 13 bases lying between them. CDR3 length: 16 residues. This CDR3 is CASSYGWDEYTGELFF. CDR3 bases: TGTGCCAGCAGTTACGGATGGGACGAGTACACCGGGGAGCTGTTTTTT.

This chain uses TRBV28 with TRBJ2-7; 9 bases are a match to TRBD1. Per the germline V gene, CDR1 is MDHEN and CDR2 is SYDVKM. The length of the CDR3 is 16 residues. V lost 3 bases, J lost 3 bases, and 9 bases stayed unmatched. In DNA, the CDR3 is TGTGCCAGCAGTTTGGGGCAGGGACAGGGCATCTACGAGCAGTACTTC. Translation gives CASSLGQGQGIYEQYF.

This clone was picked up a small number of times. The rearrangement joins TRBV29-1 to TRBJ2-5; D call uncertain. Germline values: CDR1 SQVTM, CDR2 ANQGSEA. With 3 bases removed from V and 2 bases from J, the gap between germline ends came to 10 bases. The CDR3 is 13 residues long. CDR3 residues: CSVEFRRQETQYF. The CDR3 region has the DNA TGCAGCGTTGAGTTTCGGCGGCAAGAGACCCAGTACTTC.

The chain combines TRBV4-2 with TRBJ2-3, with 13 positions matching TRBD2. The CDR3 is 17 residues long. Germline CDR1 reads LGHNA; CDR2 reads YNFKEQ. The V gene end was trimmed by 4 bases and the J gene end by 0 bases; junction bases not matched to a gene: 4. CDR3 loop: CASSPTSGGGSTDTQYF. The CDR3 DNA follows: TGTGCCAGCAGCCCAACTAGCGGGGGGGGTAGCACAGATACGCAGTATTTT.

This clone was seen a few times. This sequence joins TRBV6-1 and TRBJ1-5; D possibly corresponds to TRBD1 (6 bases). V was clipped by 5 bases and J by 4 bases, with 15 bases between them. CDR3 length equals 15 residues. From germline, CDR1 is MNHNS and CDR2 SASEGT. The CDR3 reads CASSPRGKGNQPQHF. CDR3 DNA sequence: TGTGCCAGCAGTCCCAGGGGCAAGGGTAATCAGCCCCAGCATTTT.

V is TRBV6-6 and J is TRBJ2-4, with a tentative D call TRBD2 (5 bases). Germline V gives CDR1 MNHNY, CDR2 SVGAGI (reference sequence). This CDR3 contains 13 residues. With 10 bases removed from V and 0 bases from J, the gap between germline ends came to 10 bases. In DNA form, the CDR3 reads TGTGCCACCGGGGAGCTAGCCAAAAACATTCAGTACTTC. This gives the protein CATGELAKNIQYF.

This chain connects TRBV30 to TRBJ1-6; D remains unclear. Trimming left V 3 bases short and J 6 bases short, with 3 bases between. This CDR3 is built from 11 residues. CDR1 GTSNPN and CDR2 SVGIG come from the germline V gene (reference sequence). The CDR3 sequence is CAWRTNSPLHF. The CDR3 region has the DNA TGTGCCTGGAGGACTAATTCACCCCTCCACTTT.

The rearrangement uses TRBV11-2 and TRBJ2-2; D remains ambiguous. The CDR3 consists of 13 residues. Trimming removed 4 bases from V and 6 bases from J, with 9 bases in between. The germline V gene encodes CDR1 SGHAT and CDR2 FQNNGV. In nucleotides, the CDR3 is TGTGCCAGCAGCTCCCCCTGGTCCGGGGAGCTGTTTTTT. Its translation: CASSSPWSGELFF. The whole variable domain, filled in from reference TRBV11-2 and TRBJ2-2, reads EAGVAQSPRYKIIEKRQSVAFWCNPISGHATLYWYQQILGQGPKLLIQFQNNGVVDDSQLPKDRFSAERLKGVDSTLKIQPAKLEDSAVYLCASSSPWSGELFFGEGSRLTVL.

The chain carries TRBV29-1 and TRBJ2-5; D call uncertain. The germline CDR1 and CDR2 sequences are SQVTM and ANQGSEA. CDR3 length: 12 amino acids. V dropped 8 bases and J dropped 5 bases, with 15 bases sitting between them. The DNA for the CDR3 is TGCAGCCTTTTGGATGGGGTCGAGACCCAGTACTTC. This gives the protein CSLLDGVETQYF.

About this clone itself: This same CDR3 is encoded by further DNA sequences in the sample. This sequence joins TRBV18 and TRBJ2-7; 7 bases line up with TRBD1. CDR1 and CDR2 from the germline V gene are KGHSH and LQKENI. With 5 bases clipped from V and 2 bases from J, the junction kept 0 bases outside the gene matches. CDR3 length: 12 amino acids. Written as DNA, the CDR3 is TGTGCCAGCTCAGGGACAGCCTACGAGCAGTACTTC. Protein product: CASSGTAYEQYF.

This clone was observed a few times. Here the CDR3 reads CASSSREGGAYEQYF. The CDR3, as DNA: TGTGCCAGCAGCTCCCGAGAGGGAGGAGCCTACGAGCAGTACTTC. V usage is TRBV5-4 and J usage is TRBJ2-7; D is perhaps TRBD2 (6 bases). This CDR3 comprises 15 residues. Germline loops: CDR1 SGHNT, CDR2 YYREEE (reference sequence). The V gene lost 3 bases and the J gene lost 2 bases, with 15 bases spanning the gap. The full variable domain, with the rest looked up from reference TRBV5-4 and TRBJ2-7, is ETGVTQSPTHLIKTRGQQVTLRCSSQSGHNTVSWYQQALGQGPQFIFQYYREEENGRGNFPPRFSGLQFPNYSSELNVNALELDDSALYLCASSSREGGAYEQYFGPGTRLTVT.

This clone was detected a few times. V is TRBV2 and J is TRBJ2-1, with D uncertain. The CDR3 sequence is 13 residues long. Germline CDR1 reads SNHLY; CDR2 reads FYNNEI. V lost 4 bases, J lost 7 bases, and 11 bases lay in between. DNA of the CDR3: TGTGCCAGCAGTGTTTACCTGGGAAATGAGCAGTTCTTC. This codes for CASSVYLGNEQFF.

As regards this clone: A junction end diverges from the germline sequence, so it may reflect a read error. This chain joins TRBV30 and TRBJ1-1; D remains unclear. Germline CDR1 reads GTSNPN; CDR2 reads SVGIG (reference sequence). The CDR3 spans 14 residues. The CDR3 is CAWSAGNLNTVAFF. For the CDR3, the DNA is TGTGCCTGGAGTGCGGGAAATCTGAACACTGTAGCTTTCTTT.

The rearrangement joins TRBV29-1 to TRBJ1-3; no reliable D call. V dropped 2 bases and J dropped 0 bases, with 5 bases sitting between them. The germline V gene has CDR1 SQVTM and CDR2 ANQGSEA. The CDR3 is 13 amino acids. CDR3 sequence: CSVESNSGNTIYF. Written as DNA, the CDR3 is TGCAGCGTTGAAAGTAACTCTGGAAACACCATATATTTT.

The CDR3 spells CASSIRGTEAFF. The CDR3 region has the DNA TGTGCCAGTAGTATCAGGGGCACTGAAGCTTTCTTT. The rearrangement joins TRBV19 to TRBJ1-1; perhaps TRBD1 as D (6 bases). From germline, CDR1 is LNHDA and CDR2 SQIVND (reference sequence). V was pared by 3 bases and J by 4 bases, with 6 bases between. The CDR3 totals 12 residues. Drawing the rest from reference TRBV19 and TRBJ1-1, the complete variable domain is DGGITQSPKYLFRKEGQNVTLSCEQNLNHDAMYWYRQDPGQGLRLIYYSQIVNDFQKGDIAEGYSVSREKKESFPLTVTSAQKNPTAFYLCASSIRGTEAFFGQGTRLTVV.

CDR3 loop: CASSFPTGTMNTEAFF. CDR3 in DNA: TGTGCCAGCAGCTTTCCAACCGGGACAATGAACACTGAAGCTTTCTTT. The chain employs TRBV7-9 and TRBJ1-1; D might be TRBD1 (6 bases). V was pared by 3 bases and J by 0 bases, with 14 bases between. The germline gives CDR1 SEHNR, CDR2 FQNEAQ (reference sequence). The CDR3 consists of 16 residues. Full variable domain (remainder filled in from reference TRBV7-9 and TRBJ1-1): DTGVSQNPRHKITKRGQNVTFRCDPISEHNRLYWYRQTLGQGPEFLTYFQNEAQLEKSRLLSDRFSAERPKGSFSTLEIQRTEQGDSAMYLCASSFPTGTMNTEAFFGQGTRLTVV.